Given below is one TCR beta chain in context. Its specificity is not known. The use of a sample-barcoded 5' primer and a J-beta primer mix characterized a second PCR of roughly 6 to 11 cycles. There were at least 3 million CDR3-containing paired-end reads obtained from each sample. TCRdb analysed the 5' RACE reads with MiXCR anew, one entry per CDR3 protein. The sample has approximately 900,000 distinct CDR3 sequences; under 50% are singletons. The sample comes from a study of blood T cells in healthy people across ages. Study-wide results and limits: Long-lived donors exceeded aged donors in naive CD4+ cells and diversity. Observed TCR beta diversity showed a strong correlation with the percentage of naive T cells as measured by flow cytometry.

CDR3 length equals 14 residues. The ends lost 8 bases at V and 11 bases at J; junction bases unmatched: 14. The specimen sequenced was blood. This TCR came from a man younger than 45 in good health. The rearrangement uses TRBV12-3 or TRBV12-4 and TRBJ2-3; 9 positions match TRBD1. CDR3 protein: CASDRDRAFNEQYF. The CDR3 DNA is TGTGCCAGCGACCGGGACAGGGCCTTTAATGAGCAGTATTTT.